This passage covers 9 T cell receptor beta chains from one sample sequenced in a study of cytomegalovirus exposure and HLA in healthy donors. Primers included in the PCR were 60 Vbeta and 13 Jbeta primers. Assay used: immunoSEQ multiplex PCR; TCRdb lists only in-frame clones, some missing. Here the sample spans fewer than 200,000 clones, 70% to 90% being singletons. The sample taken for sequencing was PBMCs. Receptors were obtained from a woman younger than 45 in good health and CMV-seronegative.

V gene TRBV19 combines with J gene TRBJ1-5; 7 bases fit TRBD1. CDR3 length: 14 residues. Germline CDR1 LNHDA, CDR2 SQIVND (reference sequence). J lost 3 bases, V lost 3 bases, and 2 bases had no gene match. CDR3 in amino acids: CASSMGTVNQPQHF. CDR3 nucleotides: TGTGCCAGTAGTATGGGGACAGTCAATCAGCCCCAGCATTTT.

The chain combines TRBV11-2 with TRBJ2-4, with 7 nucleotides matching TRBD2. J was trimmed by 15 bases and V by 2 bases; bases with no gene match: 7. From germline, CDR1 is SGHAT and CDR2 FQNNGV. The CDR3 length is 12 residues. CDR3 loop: CASSLTREGRYF. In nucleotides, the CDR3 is TGTGCCAGCAGCTTAACGAGGGAGGGGAGGTACTTC.

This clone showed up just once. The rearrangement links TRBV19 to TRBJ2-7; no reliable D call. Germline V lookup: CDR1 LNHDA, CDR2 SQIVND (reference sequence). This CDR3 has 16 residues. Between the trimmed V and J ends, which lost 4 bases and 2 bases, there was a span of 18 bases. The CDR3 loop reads CASSKYLTGGAYEQYF. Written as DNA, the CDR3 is TGTGCCAGTAGTAAATACCTAACGGGTGGAGCCTACGAGCAGTACTTC.

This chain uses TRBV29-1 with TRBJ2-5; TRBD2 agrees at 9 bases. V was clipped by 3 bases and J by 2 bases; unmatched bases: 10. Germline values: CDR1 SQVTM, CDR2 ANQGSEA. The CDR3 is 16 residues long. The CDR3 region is CSVEGRRRGGQETQYF. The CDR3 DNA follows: TGCAGCGTTGAGGGGCGACGGCGGGGGGGACAAGAGACCCAGTACTTC.

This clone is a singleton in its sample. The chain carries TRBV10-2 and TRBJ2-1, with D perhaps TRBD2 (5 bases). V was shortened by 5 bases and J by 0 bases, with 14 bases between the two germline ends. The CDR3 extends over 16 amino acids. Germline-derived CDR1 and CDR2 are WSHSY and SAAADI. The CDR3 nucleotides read TGCGCCAGCAGTTCTCCACTAGTGAGCTCCTACAATGAGCAGTTCTTC. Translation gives CASSSPLVSSYNEQFF.

The CDR3 bases are TGCGCCAGCACGCAGGGGGTATACACAGATACGCAGTATTTT. The encoded protein is CASTQGVYTDTQYF. The chain couples TRBV5-1 to TRBJ2-3; 7 positions agree with TRBD1. This CDR3 is 14 amino acids long. Germline assignment: CDR1 SGHRS and CDR2 YFSETQ. Trimming at V came to 6 bases and at J to 2 bases, leaving 6 bases not matched to a gene. The whole variable domain, remainder taken from reference TRBV5-1 and TRBJ2-3, is KAGVTQTPRYLIKTRGQQVTLSCSPISGHRSVSWYQQTPGQGLQFLFEYFSETQRNKGNFPGRFSGRQFSNSRSEMNVSTLELGDSALYLCASTQGVYTDTQYFGPGTRLTVL.

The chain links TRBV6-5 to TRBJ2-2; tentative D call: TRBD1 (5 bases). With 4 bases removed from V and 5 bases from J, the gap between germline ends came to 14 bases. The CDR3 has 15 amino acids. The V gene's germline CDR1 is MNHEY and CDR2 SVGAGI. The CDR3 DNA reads TGTGCCAGCAGTTCCACTGTTGGGGCGACCGGGGAGCTGTTTTTT. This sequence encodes CASSSTVGATGELFF.

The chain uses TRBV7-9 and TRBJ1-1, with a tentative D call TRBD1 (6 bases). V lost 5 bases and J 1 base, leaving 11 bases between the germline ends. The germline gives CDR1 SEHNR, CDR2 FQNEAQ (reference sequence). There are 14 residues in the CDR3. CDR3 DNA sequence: TGTGCCAGCAGCCCCCCCAGGGGGAACACTGAAGCTTTCTTT. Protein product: CASSPPRGNTEAFF.

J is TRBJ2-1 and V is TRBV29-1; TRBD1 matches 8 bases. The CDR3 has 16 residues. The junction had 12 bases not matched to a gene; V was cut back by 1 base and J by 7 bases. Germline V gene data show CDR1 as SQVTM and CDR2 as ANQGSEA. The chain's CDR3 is CSVEGGQGAHLNEQFF. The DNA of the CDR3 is TGCAGCGTTGAAGGAGGGCAGGGGGCTCACCTTAATGAGCAGTTCTTC.